There are a few counts of the clone carrying this T cell receptor (beta chain). The target antigen is unknown. This record belongs to a study of T-cell reconstitution after alpha-beta-depleted transplantation in children. Study observations and caveats: From newly produced T cells came most of the T-cell counts and diversity one year after transplant.

A TCRbeta library incorporating unique molecular identifiers was prepared. From the PCR reads, TCRdb called clonotypes with MiXCR, one entry per CDR3 protein. The sample includes about 980,000 distinct CDR3 sequences, roughly 29% of them seen just once. This CDR3 comprises 14 residues. Trimming stripped 3 bases from V and 6 bases from J, with 15 bases between. CDR1 DFQATT and CDR2 SNEGSKA come from the germline V gene (reference sequence). The receptor comes from a boy under two years old who had a stem cell transplant for SCID, so the T cells may come from the graft donor. The sequences come from PBMCs, mostly from graft donor cells, collected 360 days after TCRalphabeta/CD19-depleted stem cell transplant. The chain joins TRBV20-1 to TRBJ1-5, with D unresolved. CDR3 DNA sequence: TGCAGTGCTAGTGACCGGGTTCGGGGTCAGCCCCAGCATTTT. It encodes CSASDRVRGQPQHF.